These 30 T cell receptor beta chains originate from one sample sequenced in a study of Ad26.COV2.S vaccination and SARS-CoV-2 variants. Here immunoSEQ multiplex PCR was the method, and the copy in TCRdb shows in-frame clones only, minus some. The repertoire holds around 320,000 clones, with just over 85% as singletons. Regarding treatment: about 20 received Ad26.COV2.S at low or high dose, single or two shots; 5 received placebo; per-sample allocation not given. Samples analyzed were those drawn on day 63 after the first vaccine or placebo injection. The sample consisted of peripheral blood, taken in a trial of Ad26.COV2.S vaccine versus placebo. Receptor source: a person aged 18-60 years who received the Ad26.COV2.S COVID-19 vaccine or a placebo.

This chain links TRBV6-5 with TRBJ2-2; D remains unclear. Germline V CDR1 and CDR2: MNHEY, SVGAGI. V shed 7 bases and J shed 3 bases, with 15 bases lying between them. CDR3 size: 15 residues. CDR3 nucleotides: TGTGCCAGCAACCACCTAAACGCGGACACCGGGGAGCTGTTTTTT. Its protein product is CASNHLNADTGELFF.

This chain links TRBV30 with TRBJ1-4; D remains ambiguous. CDR1 and CDR2 (germline): GTSNPN, SVGIG (reference sequence). Between the trimmed V and J ends, which lost 5 bases and 6 bases, there was a span of 19 bases. CDR3 size: 15 residues. CDR3 protein: CAWGAGEGWYEKLFF. CDR3 DNA: TGTGCCTGGGGCGCTGGGGAAGGATGGTATGAAAAACTGTTTTTT.

This clone has a handful of counts. The CDR3 nucleotides are TGTGCCAGCAGCCCCTGGGGGCTGTTCACCGGGGAGCTGTTTTTT. It encodes CASSPWGLFTGELFF. The rearrangement uses TRBV3-1 (or the pseudogene TRBV3-2) and TRBJ2-2; tentative D call: TRBD1 (6 bases). CDR3 length equals 15 residues. V lost 4 bases and J lost 4, with 13 bases in between. Germline CDR1 is LGHDT and CDR2 is YNNKEL (reference sequence).

The chain carries TRBV7-2 and TRBJ1-2; TRBD1 agrees at 7 bases. The CDR3 is made up of 14 amino acids. Germline loops: CDR1 SGHTA, CDR2 FQGNSA. The ends lost 3 bases at V and 4 bases at J; junction bases unmatched: 5. The CDR3 DNA sequence: TGTGCCAGCAGCTTCCCGGGACAGCTCTATGGCTACACCTTC. Translated, it gives CASSFPGQLYGYTF.

This clone occurred many times. The chain couples TRBV5-6 to TRBJ1-5, with a tentative D call TRBD1 (6 bases). CDR1 SGHDT and CDR2 YYEEEE come from the germline V gene. The CDR3 runs 17 residues. V lost 1 base and J 7 bases, leaving 21 bases between the germline ends. The CDR3 here is CASSLSRQGTVNQPQHF. The CDR3 DNA sequence: TGTGCCAGCAGCTTGTCGCGGCAGGGGACCGTCAACCAGCCCCAGCATTTT.

The count of this clone is one. The V call is TRBV18, the J call TRBJ1-1; D gene uncertain. CDR3 length: 15 residues. Germline assignment: CDR1 KGHSH and CDR2 LQKENI. V was clipped by 2 bases and J by 1 base, with 11 bases between them. CDR3 amino acids: CASSPDDTRNTEAFF. Written as DNA, the CDR3 is TGTGCCAGCTCACCAGACGACACAAGGAACACTGAAGCTTTCTTT. The full variable domain, in which reference TRBV18 and TRBJ1-1 provide the parts outside the CDR3, is NAGVMQNPRHLVRRRGQEARLRCSPMKGHSHVYWYRQLPEEGLKFMVYLQKENIIDESGMPKERFSAEFPKEGPSILRIQQVVRGDSAAYFCASSPDDTRNTEAFFGQGTRLTVV.

The V and J genes are TRBV27 and TRBJ2-4; no clear D gene. V lost 4 bases and J lost 0, with 10 bases in between. Germline CDR1 MNHEY, CDR2 SMNVEV (reference sequence). The length of the CDR3 is 15 residues. This chain's CDR3 is CASSSIELAKNIQYF. CDR3 DNA: TGTGCCAGCAGTTCCATCGAGTTAGCCAAAAACATTCAGTACTTC.

The chain links TRBV13 to TRBJ2-5; 9 positions match TRBD2. This CDR3 contains 16 residues. Trimming at V came to 4 bases and at J to 7 bases, leaving 13 bases not matched to a gene. Germline V CDR1 and CDR2: PRHDT, FYEKMQ (reference sequence). CDR3 sequence reads: CASSSRGSGGMGTQYF. The CDR3 DNA reads TGTGCCAGCAGCTCGAGGGGTAGCGGGGGAATGGGGACCCAGTACTTC.

The chain has TRBV13 and TRBJ1-2; D is ambiguous. The ends were cut back, 3 bases at V and 4 bases at J, with 12 bases in the middle. The CDR3 has 14 residues. Germline-derived CDR1 and CDR2 are PRHDT and FYEKMQ (reference sequence). CDR3 sequence (DNA): TGTGCCAGCAGCTTTTTTTCAGCCCCCTATGGCTACACCTTC. Its translation: CASSFFSAPYGYTF.

This chain connects TRBV11-2 to TRBJ2-3; perhaps TRBD1 as D (6 bases). Germline values: CDR1 SGHAT, CDR2 FQNNGV. The CDR3 totals 18 residues. Trimming left V 1 base short and J 4 bases short, with 21 bases between. The CDR3 loop reads CASSLVLGQSPLADTQYF. The DNA for the CDR3 is TGTGCCAGCAGCTTAGTACTCGGACAGTCGCCGTTGGCAGATACGCAGTATTTT.

This chain uses TRBV2 with TRBJ1-4, with 7 bases identical to TRBD1. This CDR3 comprises 15 residues. J lost 6 bases, V lost 6 bases, and 10 bases had no gene match. Looked up from germline, CDR1 is SNHLY and CDR2 is FYNNEI. The DNA of the CDR3 is TGTGCCAGCAGCGAGTTATTAGGGGGCCATGAAAAACTGTTTTTT. Translation gives CASSELLGGHEKLFF.

The V call is TRBV19, the J call TRBJ1-2, with 8 bases matching TRBD1. Germline lookup yields CDR1 LNHDA and CDR2 SQIVND (reference sequence). V trimming: 5 bases; J trimming: 0 bases; junction bases outside the gene matches: 20. The CDR3 runs to 20 residues. CDR3 DNA sequence: TGTGCCAGTAGTGTATACAGGGGGGCTGACGTCCTTTCTCCTAACTATGGCTACACCTTC. It encodes CASSVYRGADVLSPNYGYTF. The variable domain in full, with the rest retrieved from reference TRBV19 and TRBJ1-2, is DGGITQSPKYLFRKEGQNVTLSCEQNLNHDAMYWYRQDPGQGLRLIYYSQIVNDFQKGDIAEGYSVSREKKESFPLTVTSAQKNPTAFYLCASSVYRGADVLSPNYGYTFGSGTRLTVV.

The genes are TRBV5-1 and TRBJ1-1; D not certain. The V end was cut by 0 bases, the J end by 1 base, with 7 bases between. This CDR3 region has 14 residues. From germline, CDR1 is SGHRS and CDR2 YFSETQ. The CDR3 sequence is CASSLVSGNTEAFF. The DNA of the CDR3 is TGCGCCAGCAGCTTGGTTTCCGGGAACACTGAAGCTTTCTTT.

This clone was seen just once. The rearrangement links TRBV6-2 or TRBV6-3 to TRBJ1-4; D not certain. V lost 5 bases and J 14 bases, leaving 15 bases between the germline ends. The CDR3 is 12 residues long. CDR1 MNHEY and CDR2 SVGEGT come from the germline V gene. CDR3 nucleotides: TGTGCCAGCAGTAGCGAGGCCGTGAAGCTGTTTTTT. It translates to CASSSEAVKLFF.

The rearrangement uses TRBV5-4 and TRBJ2-3, with 7 bases lining up with TRBD2. The CDR3 is 16 residues long. Per germline, CDR1 SGHNT and CDR2 YYREEE (reference sequence). The trim removed 5 bases at V and 3 bases at J, leaving 12 bases unmatched. Written as DNA, the CDR3 is TGTGCCAGCAGTCGGGGGGAGCCAGGGAGGACAGATACGCAGTATTTT. It translates to CASSRGEPGRTDTQYF.

The rearrangement joins TRBV19 to TRBJ1-2; perhaps TRBD1 as D (5 bases). The germline gives CDR1 LNHDA, CDR2 SQIVND (reference sequence). V lost 3 bases and J 8 bases, leaving 16 bases between the germline ends. This CDR3 is built from 14 residues. The CDR3 spells CASSMRPREGGYTF. In nucleotides, the CDR3 is TGTGCCAGTAGTATGCGGCCCCGCGAGGGGGGCTACACCTTC.

The chain has TRBV11-1 and TRBJ2-3; 8 bases align to TRBD1. Unmatched junction bases numbered 3, after V lost 4 bases and J lost 0 bases. The germline V gene encodes CDR1 SGHAT and CDR2 FQDESV (reference sequence). This CDR3 contains 15 residues. The CDR3 loop is CASSYRDRSTDTQYF. The CDR3 DNA reads TGTGCCAGCAGCTACCGGGACAGGAGCACAGATACGCAGTATTTT.

CDR3 sequence reads: CASSYRSSGKETQYF. CDR3 sequence (DNA): TGTGCCAGCAGTTACAGGTCTAGCGGCAAAGAGACCCAGTACTTC. J is TRBJ2-5 and V is TRBV6-2 or TRBV6-3, with 7 bases fitting TRBD2. Trimming cost V 2 bases and J 3 bases; bases outside gene matches: 6. This CDR3 has 15 residues. Germline CDR1 and CDR2: MNHEY and SVGEGT.

This clone was counted a few times. The rearrangement links TRBV3-1 (or the pseudogene TRBV3-2) to TRBJ1-2; D remains unclear. This CDR3 has 12 residues. Trimming removed 0 bases at V and 4 bases at J, with 3 bases between. Germline V CDR1 and CDR2: LGHDT, YNNKEL (reference sequence). DNA of the CDR3: TGTGCCAGCAGCCAAGAGCGCTATGGCTACACCTTC. Amino acids: CASSQERYGYTF.

This rearrangement joins TRBV15 to TRBJ1-1; D may be TRBD1 (6 bases). Germline V gene sequence: CDR1 LNHNV, CDR2 YYDKDF (reference sequence). Trimming pared 1 base from V and 1 base from J, leaving 7 bases between. The CDR3 runs to 14 residues. The CDR3 reads CATSRGTENTEAFF. The CDR3 nucleotides are TGTGCCACCAGCAGAGGGACAGAGAACACTGAAGCTTTCTTT.

V is TRBV6-6 and J is TRBJ2-7, with D hard to call. The CDR3 consists of 14 residues. Per the germline V gene, CDR1 is MNHNY and CDR2 is SVGAGI (reference sequence). The ends were cut back, 6 bases at V and 2 bases at J, with 14 bases in the middle. CDR3: CASRHTELAYEQYF. The CDR3 bases are TGTGCCAGCAGGCACACAGAGCTAGCCTACGAGCAGTACTTC.

This chain links TRBV12-3 or TRBV12-4 with TRBJ2-7; D is possibly TRBD1 (5 bases). V dropped 6 bases and J dropped 0 bases, with 9 bases sitting between them. There are 13 residues in the CDR3. The CDR3 sequence: CASSPTVSYEQYF. CDR3 DNA: TGTGCCAGCAGCCCGACAGTCTCCTACGAGCAGTACTTC.

This sequence joins TRBV19 and TRBJ1-2; 11 bases align to TRBD1. There are 15 residues in the CDR3. The germline gives CDR1 LNHDA, CDR2 SQIVND (reference sequence). The V segment lost 9 bases and the J segment 2 bases; nucleotides outside the gene matches: 8. The DNA of the CDR3 is TGTGCCAGCCAGGACAGGGGGCTTGCGAACTATGGCTACACCTTC. This encodes CASQDRGLANYGYTF.

J is TRBJ2-1 and V is TRBV3-1 (or the pseudogene TRBV3-2); 16 positions agree with TRBD2. The J segment lost 12 bases and the V segment lost 7 bases, leaving 12 bases of the junction unmatched. Germline V CDR1 and CDR2: LGHDT, YNNKEL (reference sequence). The CDR3 is made up of 16 amino acids. CDR3 DNA: TGTGCCAGCACCCTCGGGACTAGCGGGGGGGCCTACGGGCAGTTCTTC. It encodes CASTLGTSGGAYGQFF.

The table lists this clone with a few counts. This sequence joins TRBV19 and TRBJ1-2; D remains ambiguous. The germline V and J ends were trimmed by 9 bases and 7 bases, with 18 bases remaining between them. Germline assignment: CDR1 LNHDA and CDR2 SQIVND (reference sequence). This CDR3 has 13 amino acids. CDR3 in DNA: TGTGCCAGCAGTGGATCAACATGGGGTGGCTACACCTTC. Translation: CASSGSTWGGYTF.

The V call is TRBV12-3 or TRBV12-4, the J call TRBJ2-2, with D hard to call. CDR3 length: 12 residues. Trimming removed 7 bases at V and 2 bases at J, with 5 bases between. This CDR3 reads CASTANTGELFF. CDR3 nucleotides: TGTGCCAGCACTGCTAACACCGGGGAGCTGTTTTTT.

This clone is a singleton in its sample. The chain couples TRBV5-1 to TRBJ2-5, with 8 bases lining up with TRBD1. CDR1 and CDR2 from the germline V gene are SGHRS and YFSETQ. This CDR3 is built from 16 residues. V shed 5 bases, J shed 1 base, and the junction held 10 bases outside the gene matches. CDR3 sequence: CASRFRAGGSQETQYF. CDR3 DNA: TGCGCCAGCAGGTTTAGGGCAGGGGGCTCCCAAGAGACCCAGTACTTC.

V is TRBV5-4 and J is TRBJ2-1; 8 positions match TRBD1. Germline V gene sequence: CDR1 SGHNT, CDR2 YYREEE (reference sequence). The junction had 15 bases not matched to a gene; V was cut back by 4 bases and J by 3 bases. The CDR3 has 18 amino acids. CDR3 region: CASSPPGLGQGNYNEQFF. As DNA, the CDR3 is TGTGCCAGCAGCCCCCCCGGCCTCGGACAGGGTAACTACAATGAGCAGTTCTTC.

There are a few counts of this clone. The rearrangement links TRBV30 to TRBJ2-7, with D possibly matching TRBD1 (5 bases). This CDR3 region has 14 residues. Germline V gene sequence: CDR1 GTSNPN, CDR2 SVGIG (reference sequence). The V end lost 4 bases, the J end lost 1 base, and 14 bases lay between the germline ends. CDR3 residues: CAWKETVYSYEQYF. The CDR3 nucleotides are TGTGCCTGGAAGGAGACAGTGTATTCCTACGAGCAGTACTTC.

The chain recombines TRBV2 with TRBJ2-1, with 8 bases aligning to TRBD2. This CDR3 comprises 15 residues. Germline values: CDR1 SNHLY, CDR2 FYNNEI. With V trimmed by 10 bases and J by 0 bases, 8 bases remained unmatched. CDR3 region: CAIGGARDSYNEQFF. CDR3 sequence (DNA): TGTGCCATCGGGGGGGCCAGGGACTCCTACAATGAGCAGTTCTTC.